This TCR beta chain was captured by sequencing in a study of blood T cells in healthy people across ages. Study-wide results and limits: Age showed a roughly linear inverse relationship with TCR beta diversity per million T cells.

Healthy Caucasians from Russia aged about 6 to 95 served as donors. Trimming took 4 bases from V and 4 from J, leaving 19 bases between them. This CDR3 spans 16 amino acids. Germline values: CDR1 SGHTA, CDR2 FQGNSA. Alongside a J-beta primer mix, a sample-barcoded 5' primer served in a second PCR lasting about 7 to 11 cycles. TCRdb reprocessed the 5' RACE reads via MiXCR and lists one record per CDR3 protein. The data hold 1,800,000 or so distinct CDR3 sequences, with about two fifths observed a single time. This clonotype was observed a handful of times. Its antigen is still unknown. This TCR derives from a human donor in good health. The rearrangement links TRBV7-2 to TRBJ2-5; possibly TRBD1 for D (6 bases). Sequenced sample: blood. CDR3 in amino acids: CASSSGGLGARETQYF. CDR3 nucleotide sequence: TGTGCCAGCAGCTCCGGAGGATTGGGGGCAAGAGAGACCCAGTACTTC.